This T cell receptor beta chain was recorded in a study of T cell changes during pregnancy in multiple sclerosis. This CDR3 contains 16 residues. The germline V gene has CDR1 KGHSH and CDR2 LQKENI. V was pared by 3 bases and J by 4 bases, with 9 bases of the junction left unmatched. Assay used: immunoSEQ multiplex PCR; TCRdb lists only in-frame clones, some missing. The sample consists of 65,000 to 95,000 clones, around 89% of them appearing once. This chain joins TRBV18 and TRBJ1-2; the match to TRBD1 covers 9 bases. This clonotype was sampled from a female donor with multiple sclerosis, enrolled in a pregnancy study. The material sequenced was peripheral blood, taken before pregnancy. The CDR3 loop is CASSPSPGQGFYGYTF. CDR3 nucleotide sequence: TGTGCCAGCTCACCGTCCCCGGGACAGGGTTTCTATGGCTACACCTTC. The full variable domain, in which reference TRBV18 and TRBJ1-2 provide the parts outside the CDR3, is NAGVMQNPRHLVRRRGQEARLRCSPMKGHSHVYWYRQLPEEGLKFMVYLQKENIIDESGMPKERFSAEFPKEGPSILRIQQVVRGDSAAYFCASSPSPGQGFYGYTFGSGTRLTVV.